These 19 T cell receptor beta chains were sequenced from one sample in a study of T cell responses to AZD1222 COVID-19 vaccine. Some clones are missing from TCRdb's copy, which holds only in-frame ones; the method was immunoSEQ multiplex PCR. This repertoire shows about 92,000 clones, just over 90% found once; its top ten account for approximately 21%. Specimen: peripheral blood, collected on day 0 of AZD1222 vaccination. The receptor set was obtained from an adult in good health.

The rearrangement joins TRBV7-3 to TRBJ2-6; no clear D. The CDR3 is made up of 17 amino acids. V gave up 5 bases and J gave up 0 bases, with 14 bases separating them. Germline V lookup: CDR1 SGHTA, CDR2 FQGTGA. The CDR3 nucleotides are TGTGCCAGCAGCATCGATATTAAGTTCTCTGGGGCCAACGTCCTGACTTTC. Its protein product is CASSIDIKFSGANVLTF.

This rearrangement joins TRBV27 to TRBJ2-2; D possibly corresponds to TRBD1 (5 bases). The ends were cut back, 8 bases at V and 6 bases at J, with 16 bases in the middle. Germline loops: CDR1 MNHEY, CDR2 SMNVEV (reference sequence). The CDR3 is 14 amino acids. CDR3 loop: CASGARDYAGELFF. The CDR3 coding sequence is TGTGCCAGCGGGGCCAGGGATTACGCCGGGGAGCTGTTTTTT.

CDR3 in DNA: TGTGCCAGCAGTCCTTTGGGACTACTCAAGGATGGACGAGGTGAGCAGTTCTTC. This translates into CASSPLGLLKDGRGEQFF. The rearrangement joins TRBV28 to TRBJ2-1, with TRBD2 identical over 7 bases. V lost 5 bases and J lost 9; bases outside the gene matches: 22. Germline lookup yields CDR1 MDHEN and CDR2 SYDVKM. The CDR3 length is 18 residues.

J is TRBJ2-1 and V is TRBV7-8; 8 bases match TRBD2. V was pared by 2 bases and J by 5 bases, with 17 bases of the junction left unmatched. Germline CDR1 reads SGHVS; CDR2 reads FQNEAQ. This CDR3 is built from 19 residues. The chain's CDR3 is CASSLPLGGAGVRNNEQFF. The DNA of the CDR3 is TGTGCCAGCAGCTTACCCCTGGGGGGAGCGGGGGTAAGAAACAATGAGCAGTTCTTC.

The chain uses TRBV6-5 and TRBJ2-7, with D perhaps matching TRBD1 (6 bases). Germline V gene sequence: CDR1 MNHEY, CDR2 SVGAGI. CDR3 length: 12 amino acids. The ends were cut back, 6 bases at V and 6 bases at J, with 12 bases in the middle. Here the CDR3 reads CASRTGIGEQYF. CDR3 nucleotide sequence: TGTGCCAGCAGAACAGGGATCGGCGAGCAGTACTTC.

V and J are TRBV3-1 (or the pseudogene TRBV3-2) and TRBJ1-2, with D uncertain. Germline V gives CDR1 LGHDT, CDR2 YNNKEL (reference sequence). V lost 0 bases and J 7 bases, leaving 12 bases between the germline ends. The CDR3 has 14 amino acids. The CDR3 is CASSQEWGAGGYTF. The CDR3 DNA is TGTGCCAGCAGCCAAGAGTGGGGAGCCGGTGGCTACACCTTC.

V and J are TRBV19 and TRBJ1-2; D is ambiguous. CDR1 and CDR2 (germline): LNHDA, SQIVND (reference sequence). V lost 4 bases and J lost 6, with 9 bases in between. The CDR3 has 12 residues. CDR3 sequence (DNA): TGTGCCAGTAGTAACCGAGACAATGGCTACACCTTC. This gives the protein CASSNRDNGYTF.

CDR3 residues: CASSSPGRSYEQYF. The CDR3 DNA follows: TGTGCCAGCAGCTCCCCGGGACGGAGCTACGAGCAGTACTTC. This chain links TRBV5-5 with TRBJ2-7, with D perhaps TRBD1 or TRBD2 (5 bases each). CDR3 length: 14 residues. The V gene lost 3 bases and the J gene lost 3 bases, with 13 bases spanning the gap. The germline V gene encodes CDR1 SGHKS and CDR2 YYEKEE (reference sequence).

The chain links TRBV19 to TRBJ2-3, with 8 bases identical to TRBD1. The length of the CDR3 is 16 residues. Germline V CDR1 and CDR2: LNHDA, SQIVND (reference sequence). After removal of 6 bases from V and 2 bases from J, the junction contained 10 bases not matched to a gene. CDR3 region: CASSRAGQEYTDTQYF. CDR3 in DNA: TGTGCCAGTAGCCGCGCGGGACAGGAATACACAGATACGCAGTATTTT.

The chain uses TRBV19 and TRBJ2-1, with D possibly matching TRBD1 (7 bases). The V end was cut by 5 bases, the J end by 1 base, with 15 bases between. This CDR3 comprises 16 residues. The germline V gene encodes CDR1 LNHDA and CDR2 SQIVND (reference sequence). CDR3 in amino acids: CASSPQGGRSYNEQFF. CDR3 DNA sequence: TGTGCCAGTAGTCCTCAGGGGGGTAGGTCCTACAATGAGCAGTTCTTC.

CDR3 sequence: CASSSWTGGHTEAFF. The DNA of the CDR3 is TGTGCCAGCAGCTCATGGACAGGGGGCCACACTGAAGCTTTCTTT. The chain employs TRBV5-6 and TRBJ1-1; TRBD1 matches 11 bases. V lost 3 bases, J lost 3 bases, and 4 bases stayed unmatched. The CDR3 is 15 amino acids. Germline CDR1 reads SGHDT; CDR2 reads YYEEEE.

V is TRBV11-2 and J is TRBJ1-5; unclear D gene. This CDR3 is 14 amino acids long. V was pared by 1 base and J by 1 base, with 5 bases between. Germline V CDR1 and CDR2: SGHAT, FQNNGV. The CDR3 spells CASSLVASNQPQHF. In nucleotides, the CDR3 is TGTGCCAGCAGCTTAGTGGCAAGCAATCAGCCCCAGCATTTT.

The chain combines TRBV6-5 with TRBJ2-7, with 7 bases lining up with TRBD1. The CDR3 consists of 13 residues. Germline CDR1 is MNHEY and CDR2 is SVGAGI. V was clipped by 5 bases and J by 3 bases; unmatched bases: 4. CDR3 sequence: CASSPDRSYEQYF. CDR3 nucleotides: TGTGCCAGCAGTCCGGACAGGAGCTACGAGCAGTACTTC.

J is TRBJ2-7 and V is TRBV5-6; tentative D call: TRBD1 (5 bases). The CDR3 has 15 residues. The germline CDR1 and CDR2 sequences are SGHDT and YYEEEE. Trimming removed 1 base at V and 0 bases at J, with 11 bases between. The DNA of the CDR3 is TGTGCCAGCAGCTTGCAGGGTGCCACCTCCTACGAGCAGTACTTC. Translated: CASSLQGATSYEQYF.

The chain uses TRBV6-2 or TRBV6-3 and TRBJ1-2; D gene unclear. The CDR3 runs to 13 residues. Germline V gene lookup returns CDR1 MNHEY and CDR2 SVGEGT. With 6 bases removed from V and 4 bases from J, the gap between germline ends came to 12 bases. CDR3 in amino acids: CASSPSMGYGYTF. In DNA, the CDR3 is TGTGCCAGCAGCCCCTCCATGGGCTATGGCTACACCTTC.

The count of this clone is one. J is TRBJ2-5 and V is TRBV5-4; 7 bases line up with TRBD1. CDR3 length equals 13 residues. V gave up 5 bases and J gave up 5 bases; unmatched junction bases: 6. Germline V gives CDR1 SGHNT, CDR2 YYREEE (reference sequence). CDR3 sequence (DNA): TGTGCCAGCAGTACCGGGACAGAGGAGACCCAGTACTTC. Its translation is CASSTGTEETQYF.

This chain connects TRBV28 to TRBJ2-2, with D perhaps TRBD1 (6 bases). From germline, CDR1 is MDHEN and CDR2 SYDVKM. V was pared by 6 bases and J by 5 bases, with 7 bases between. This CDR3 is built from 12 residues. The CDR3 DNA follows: TGTGCCAGCAGCGGGACAACCGGGGAGCTGTTTTTT. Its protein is CASSGTTGELFF.

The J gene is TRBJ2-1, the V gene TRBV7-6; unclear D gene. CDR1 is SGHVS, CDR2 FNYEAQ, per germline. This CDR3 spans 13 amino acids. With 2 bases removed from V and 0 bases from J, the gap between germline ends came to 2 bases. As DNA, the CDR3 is TGTGCCAGCAGCTTAAGCTCCTACAATGAGCAGTTCTTC. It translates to CASSLSSYNEQFF.

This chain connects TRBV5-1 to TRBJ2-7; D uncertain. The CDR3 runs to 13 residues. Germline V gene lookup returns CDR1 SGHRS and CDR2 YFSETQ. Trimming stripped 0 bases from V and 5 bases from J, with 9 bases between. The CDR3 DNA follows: TGCGCCAGCAGCTTGGGTCCTGGGAACGAGCAGTACTTC. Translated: CASSLGPGNEQYF.